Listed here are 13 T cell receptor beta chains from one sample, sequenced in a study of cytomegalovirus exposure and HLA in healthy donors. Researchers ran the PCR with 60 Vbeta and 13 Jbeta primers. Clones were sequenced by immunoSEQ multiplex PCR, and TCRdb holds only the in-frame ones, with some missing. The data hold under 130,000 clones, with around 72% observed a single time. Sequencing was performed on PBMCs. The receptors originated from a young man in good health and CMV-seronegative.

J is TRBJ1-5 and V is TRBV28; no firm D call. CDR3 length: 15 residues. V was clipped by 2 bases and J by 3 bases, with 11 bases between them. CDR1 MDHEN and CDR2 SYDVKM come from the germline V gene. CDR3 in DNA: TGTGCCAGCAGTTTAGTTGAGGGTGCCAATCAGCCCCAGCATTTT. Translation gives CASSLVEGANQPQHF. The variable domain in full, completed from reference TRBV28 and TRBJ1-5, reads DVKVTQSSRYLVKRTGEKVFLECVQDMDHENMFWYRQDPGLGLRLIYFSYDVKMKEKGDIPEGYSVSREKKERFSLILESASTNQTSMYLCASSLVEGANQPQHFGDGTRLSIL.

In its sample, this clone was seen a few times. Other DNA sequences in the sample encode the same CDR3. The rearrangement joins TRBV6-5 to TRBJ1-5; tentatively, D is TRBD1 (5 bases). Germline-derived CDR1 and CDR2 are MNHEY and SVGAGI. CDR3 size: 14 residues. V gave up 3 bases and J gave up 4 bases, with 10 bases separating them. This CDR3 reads CASSYGQGNQPQHF. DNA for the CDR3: TGTGCCAGCAGTTATGGGCAGGGTAATCAGCCCCAGCATTTT.

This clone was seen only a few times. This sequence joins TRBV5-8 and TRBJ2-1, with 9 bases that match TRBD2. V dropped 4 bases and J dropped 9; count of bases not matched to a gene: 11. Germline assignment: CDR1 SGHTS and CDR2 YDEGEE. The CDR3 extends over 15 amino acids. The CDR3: CASSPLAGVRGEQFF. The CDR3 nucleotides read TGTGCCAGCAGCCCCTTAGCGGGAGTTCGGGGTGAGCAGTTCTTC.

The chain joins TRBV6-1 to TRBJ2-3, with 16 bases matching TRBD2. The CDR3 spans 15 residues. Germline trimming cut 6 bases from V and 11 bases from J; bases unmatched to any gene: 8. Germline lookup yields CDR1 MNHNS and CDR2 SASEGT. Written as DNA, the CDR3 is TGTGCCAGCAGGATACCGGGACTAGCGGGAGGGATGCAGTATTTT. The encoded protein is CASRIPGLAGGMQYF.

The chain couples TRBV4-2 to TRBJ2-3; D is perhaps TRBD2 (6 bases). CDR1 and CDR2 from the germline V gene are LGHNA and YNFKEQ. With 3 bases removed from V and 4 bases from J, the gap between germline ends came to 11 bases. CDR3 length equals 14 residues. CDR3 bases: TGTGCCAGCAGCCAGCGGGAAGGGGCAGATACGCAGTATTTT. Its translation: CASSQREGADTQYF.

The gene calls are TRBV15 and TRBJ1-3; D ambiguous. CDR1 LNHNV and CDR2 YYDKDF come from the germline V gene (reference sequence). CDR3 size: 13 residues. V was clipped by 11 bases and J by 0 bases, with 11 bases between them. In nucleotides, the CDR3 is TGTGCCGCTCGGGGTTCCTCTGGAAACACCATATATTTT. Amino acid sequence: CAARGSSGNTIYF.

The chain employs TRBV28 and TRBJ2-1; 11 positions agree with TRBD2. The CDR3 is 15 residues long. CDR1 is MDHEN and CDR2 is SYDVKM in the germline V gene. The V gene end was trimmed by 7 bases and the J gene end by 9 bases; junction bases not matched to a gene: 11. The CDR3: CASISSGTSGREQFF. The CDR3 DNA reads TGTGCCAGCATCTCCAGCGGGACTAGCGGCCGTGAGCAGTTCTTC.

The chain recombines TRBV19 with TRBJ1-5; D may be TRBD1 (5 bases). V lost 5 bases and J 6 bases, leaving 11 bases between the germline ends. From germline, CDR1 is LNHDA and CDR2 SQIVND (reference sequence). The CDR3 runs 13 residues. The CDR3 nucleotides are TGTGCCAGTAGTGTGCAGGGAGGTCAGCCCCAGCATTTT. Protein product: CASSVQGGQPQHF.

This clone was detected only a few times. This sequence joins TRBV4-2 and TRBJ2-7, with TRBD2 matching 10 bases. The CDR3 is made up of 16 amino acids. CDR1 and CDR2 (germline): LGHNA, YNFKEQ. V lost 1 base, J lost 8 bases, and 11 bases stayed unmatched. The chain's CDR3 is CASSQAIEREGLKQYF. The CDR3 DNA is TGTGCCAGCAGCCAAGCGATTGAGCGGGAGGGCCTCAAGCAGTACTTC.

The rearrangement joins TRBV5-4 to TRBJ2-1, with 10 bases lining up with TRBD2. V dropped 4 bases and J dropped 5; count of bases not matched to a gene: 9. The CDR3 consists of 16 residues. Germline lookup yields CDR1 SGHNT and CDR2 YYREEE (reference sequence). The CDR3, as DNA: TGTGCCAGCAGCCAACTACTAGCGGGACCTAACAATGAGCAGTTCTTC. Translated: CASSQLLAGPNNEQFF.

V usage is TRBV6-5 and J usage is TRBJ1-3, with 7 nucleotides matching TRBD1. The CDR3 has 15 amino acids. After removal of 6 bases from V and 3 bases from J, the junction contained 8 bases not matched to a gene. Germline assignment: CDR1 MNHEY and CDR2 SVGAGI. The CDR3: CASRHDREFGNTIYF. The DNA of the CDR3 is TGTGCCAGCAGACACGACAGGGAATTTGGAAACACCATATATTTT.

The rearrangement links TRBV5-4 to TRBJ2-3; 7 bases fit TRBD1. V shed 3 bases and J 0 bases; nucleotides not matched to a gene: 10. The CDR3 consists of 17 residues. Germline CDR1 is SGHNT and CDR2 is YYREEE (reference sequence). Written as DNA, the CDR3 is TGTGCCAGCAGCTCCCCTTTACCCAGGGGGAGCACAGATACGCAGTATTTT. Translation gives CASSSPLPRGSTDTQYF.

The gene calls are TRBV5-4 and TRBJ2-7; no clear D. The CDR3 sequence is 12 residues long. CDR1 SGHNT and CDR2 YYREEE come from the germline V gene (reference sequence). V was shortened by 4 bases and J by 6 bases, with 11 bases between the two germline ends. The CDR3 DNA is TGTGCCAGCAGCACCCACCCGGGCGAGCAGTACTTC. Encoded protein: CASSTHPGEQYF.